The 7 T cell receptor beta chains below were found in one sample sequenced in a study of T-cell reconstitution after alpha-beta-depleted transplantation in children. A library of TCRbeta sequences, prepared with unique molecular identifiers, was generated. In TCRdb, the PCR reads were re-called with MiXCR into one record per CDR3 protein. Of 140,000 to 150,000 distinct CDR3 sequences detected, around 8.8% appear once; the ten largest clones hold about a sixth. Sequenced here: PBMCs, mostly from graft donor cells, sampled 180 days after TCRalphabeta/CD19-depleted stem cell transplant. The origin of the receptors is a female patient aged 2-9 years who had a stem cell transplant for congenital amegakaryocytic thrombocytopenia, so the T cells may come from the graft donor.

This clonotype has ten or more counts. The chain combines TRBV13 with TRBJ2-3; 10 bases fit TRBD2. The CDR3 contains 16 residues. Trimming removed 2 bases from V and 2 bases from J; junction bases left unmatched: 4. Germline CDR1 is PRHDT and CDR2 is FYEKMQ (reference sequence). The CDR3 nucleotides are TGTGCCAGCAGCTTATATACTAGCGGGAACACAGATACGCAGTATTTT. Translating gives CASSLYTSGNTDTQYF.

This clonotype occurred many times. The chain carries TRBV7-6 and TRBJ2-2, with D unclear. This CDR3 spans 12 amino acids. V was pared by 4 bases and J by 6 bases, with 6 bases between. Per germline, CDR1 SGHVS and CDR2 FNYEAQ. The DNA of the CDR3 is TGTGCCAGCAGCTCCAATTCCGGGGAGCTGTTTTTT. It yields the protein CASSSNSGELFF.

A few counts support this clonotype. The chain employs TRBV6-4 and TRBJ2-7; D call uncertain. CDR3 size: 12 residues. Trimming took off 7 bases at V and 3 bases at J, with 10 bases between the two ends. Germline CDR1 MRHNA, CDR2 SNTAGT. The CDR3 loop is CASILPDYEQYF. In DNA, the CDR3 is TGTGCCAGCATTCTCCCCGACTACGAGCAGTACTTC.

This clonotype was seen a handful of times. V is TRBV10-3 and J is TRBJ2-5, with D perhaps matching TRBD1 (6 bases). V lost 8 bases and J 1 base, leaving 20 bases between the germline ends. The CDR3 length is 16 residues. The germline CDR1 and CDR2 sequences are ENHRY and SYGVKD. Here the CDR3 reads CAIGRTQGPFQETQYF. The DNA of the CDR3 is TGTGCCATCGGGAGAACCCAGGGGCCTTTCCAAGAGACCCAGTACTTC.

This clonotype was observed many times. CDR3 coding DNA: TGTGCCAGCAGCTTACTGGCAGGGGGCGCGTCCGGGGAGCAGTACTTC. It specifies CASSLLAGGASGEQYF. The genes are TRBV7-9 and TRBJ2-7, with 8 bases fitting TRBD1. CDR1 SEHNR and CDR2 FQNEAQ come from the germline V gene (reference sequence). V lost 2 bases and J lost 7; bases outside the gene matches: 13. The CDR3 covers 16 residues.

This clonotype was picked up many times. The gene calls are TRBV7-7 and TRBJ2-1; 7 bases fit TRBD2. The CDR3 is made up of 13 amino acids. With 5 bases clipped from V and 9 bases from J, the junction kept 7 bases outside the gene matches. Germline assignment: CDR1 SSHAT and CDR2 FNYEAQ (reference sequence). The CDR3 DNA reads as TGTGCCAGCAGCCCGCGGGGCGGGAGTGAGCAGTTCTTC. As protein: CASSPRGGSEQFF.

This clonotype came up many times. The V gene is TRBV3-1, the J gene TRBJ2-7, with D unresolved. The V gene lost 1 base and the J gene lost 5 bases, with 9 bases spanning the gap. Germline CDR1 LGHDT, CDR2 YNNKEL (reference sequence). The CDR3 consists of 13 residues. The CDR3 sequence is CASSQGVLHEQYF. CDR3 DNA sequence: TGTGCCAGCAGCCAAGGAGTTTTACACGAGCAGTACTTC.